The sequence of this T cell receptor beta chain was determined in a study of blood T cells in healthy people across ages. Overall study context: About one barcoded beta molecule was captured per two T cells (by template switching).

The study isolated at least 6 million PBMCs from each sample. Germline CDR1 reads DFQATT; CDR2 reads SNEGSKA (reference sequence). This CDR3 contains 12 residues. The V end lost 5 bases, the J end lost 2 bases, and 9 bases lay between the germline ends. This clonotype was observed a few times. Primed by a sample-barcoded 5' primer and a J-beta primer mix, a second PCR proceeded for roughly 7 to 12 cycles. Each sample provided no less than 2.5 million CDR3-containing paired-end reads. MiXCR, applied by TCRdb to the 5' RACE reads, yields one record per CDR3 protein. The table includes hundreds of thousands of distinct CDR3 sequences, approximately 44% detected once.

The receptor was isolated from a man in his sixties in good health. V and J are TRBV20-1 and TRBJ2-5; D remains ambiguous. Sequencing was performed on blood. In nucleotides, the CDR3 is TGCAGTGCTTCAAAACGACAAGAGACCCAGTACTTC. This gives the protein CSASKRQETQYF.